The sequence of this T cell receptor (beta chain) was determined in a study of CD8+ T cells in alopecia areata. Findings and caveats of the study: Compared with mice, patients displayed less clear TCR sharing, possibly for HLA-related reasons.

It was cDNA, reverse transcribed from extracted RNA, that served as the sequencing template. TCRdb's table, derived via immunoSEQ multiplex PCR, lists solely in-frame clones and lacks some. The sample consists of roughly 99,000 clones, 84% of them appearing once. About this clone: Antigen specificity is unknown.

Noted treatment: oral pan-JAK inhibitor, 5-10 mg twice daily. Investigators sorted PBMCs to obtain both CD4+ and CD8+ T cells. This TCR was recovered from a human donor with alopecia areata. The input for sequencing was CD8+ T cells sorted from blood, taken at week 24, from a patient treated with tofacitinib.

CDR3 nucleotides: TGCGCCAGCAGCTGGGACTTAGCGGGGGATGAGACCCAGTACTTC. It codes for CASSWDLAGDETQYF. The chain has TRBV5-1 and TRBJ2-5; TRBD2 agrees at 9 bases. Trimming took 3 bases from V and 5 from J; bases not matched to a gene: 8. This CDR3 contains 15 residues. Germline CDR1 SGHRS, CDR2 YFSETQ. The full variable domain, in which reference TRBV5-1 and TRBJ2-5 provide the parts outside the CDR3, is KAGVTQTPRYLIKTRGQQVTLSCSPISGHRSVSWYQQTPGQGLQFLFEYFSETQRNKGNFPGRFSGRQFSNSRSEMNVSTLELGDSALYLCASSWDLAGDETQYFGPGTRLLVL.